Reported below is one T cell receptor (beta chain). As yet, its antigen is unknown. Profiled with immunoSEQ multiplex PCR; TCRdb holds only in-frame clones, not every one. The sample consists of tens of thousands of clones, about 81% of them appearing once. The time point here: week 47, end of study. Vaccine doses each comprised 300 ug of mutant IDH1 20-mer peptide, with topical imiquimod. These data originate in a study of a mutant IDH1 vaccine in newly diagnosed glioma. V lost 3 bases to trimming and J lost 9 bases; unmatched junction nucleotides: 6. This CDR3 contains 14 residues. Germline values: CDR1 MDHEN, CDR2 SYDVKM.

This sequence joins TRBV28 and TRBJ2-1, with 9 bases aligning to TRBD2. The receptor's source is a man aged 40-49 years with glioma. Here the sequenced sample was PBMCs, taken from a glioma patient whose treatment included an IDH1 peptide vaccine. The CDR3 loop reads CASSFAGGSSEQFF. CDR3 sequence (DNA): TGTGCCAGCAGTTTTGCGGGAGGGAGCAGTGAGCAGTTCTTC. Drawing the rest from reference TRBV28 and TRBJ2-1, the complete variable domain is DVKVTQSSRYLVKRTGEKVFLECVQDMDHENMFWYRQDPGLGLRLIYFSYDVKMKEKGDIPEGYSVSREKKERFSLILESASTNQTSMYLCASSFAGGSSEQFFGPGTRLTVL.